The rows below give T cell receptor beta chains drawn from one sample of a study of beta chain features in type 1 diabetes. Clones were read by immunoSEQ multiplex PCR, and TCRdb kept only the in-frame ones, dropping some. The repertoire includes under 950,000 clones, around a sixth of them detected once, and 0.02% to 0.03% sits in the top ten. Sequenced: naive CD4+ T cells from blood. These receptor sequences come from a woman between 18 and 29 years old in good health. Both conserved end residues are part of each CDR3. A D gene is named only where the DNA matches it firmly. Expanded clones are given a class, and other clones once, few, many or no size at all.

CDR3aa: CASSRGSGAYNEQFF; CDR3nt: TGTGCCAGCAGCCGGGGAAGCGGAGCCTACAATGAGCAGTTCTTC; abundance: few; j_gene: TRBJ2-1; d_gene: NA; v_gene: TRBV7-2
CDR3aa: CASSRGLAEQETQYF; CDR3nt: TGTGCCAGCAGCCGGGGACTAGCGGAGCAAGAGACCCAGTACTTC; abundance: NA; j_gene: TRBJ2-5; d_gene: TRBD2; v_gene: TRBV7-2
CDR3aa: CASSGRVSSITDTQYF; CDR3nt: TGTGCCAGCAGCGGCAGGGTGTCTAGCATTACAGATACGCAGTATTTT; abundance: NA; j_gene: TRBJ2-3; d_gene: NA; v_gene: TRBV11-1
CDR3aa: CASKYSNQPQHF; CDR3nt: TGTGCCAGCAAGTATAGCAATCAGCCCCAGCATTTT; abundance: few; j_gene: TRBJ1-5; d_gene: NA; v_gene: TRBV28
CDR3aa: CASSLSRGSYNEQFF; CDR3nt: TGCGCCAGCAGCTTGAGTAGGGGGTCTTACAATGAGCAGTTCTTC; abundance: NA; j_gene: TRBJ2-1; d_gene: NA; v_gene: TRBV5-1
CDR3aa: CASSPRRGTYEQYF; CDR3nt: TGTGCCAGCAGCCCAAGACGGGGGACCTACGAGCAGTACTTC; abundance: NA; j_gene: TRBJ2-7; d_gene: NA; v_gene: TRBV13
CDR3aa: CASNGNSYNEQFF; CDR3nt: TGTGCCAGCAACGGGAACTCCTACAATGAGCAGTTCTTC; abundance: few; j_gene: TRBJ2-1; d_gene: NA; v_gene: TRBV2
CDR3aa: CASSVGQGSGELFF; CDR3nt: TGTGCCAGCAGCGTCGGACAGGGGAGCGGGGAGCTGTTTTTT; abundance: NA; j_gene: TRBJ2-2; d_gene: TRBD1; v_gene: TRBV7-3
CDR3aa: CASTQGGRSYNEQFF; CDR3nt: TGTGCCAGTACGCAAGGCGGGAGAAGCTACAATGAGCAGTTCTTC; abundance: few; j_gene: TRBJ2-1; d_gene: TRBD2; v_gene: TRBV19
CDR3aa: CASSFDRAGETQYF; CDR3nt: TGTGCCAGCAGCTTCGACAGGGCCGGGGAGACCCAGTACTTC; abundance: NA; j_gene: TRBJ2-5; d_gene: TRBD1; v_gene: TRBV7-3
CDR3aa: CASSPQGGARGPQHF; CDR3nt: TGTGCCAGCAGTCCCCAGGGAGGGGCGAGGGGGCCCCAGCATTTT; abundance: NA; j_gene: TRBJ1-5; d_gene: NA; v_gene: TRBV6-5
CDR3aa: CASSSGLSNEQFF; CDR3nt: TGTGCCAGCAGCTCAGGACTGAGCAATGAGCAGTTCTTC; abundance: few; j_gene: TRBJ2-1; d_gene: NA; v_gene: TRBV7-2